This TCR beta chain was identified during a study of T-cell reconstitution after alpha-beta-depleted transplantation in children. General observations from the study: Newly made T cells mostly supplied T-cell counts and diversity one year after transplant.

Unique molecular identifiers featured in how the TCRbeta library was prepared. TCRdb re-derived calls from the PCR reads in MiXCR, one entry per CDR3 protein. The sample consists of some 150,000 distinct CDR3 sequences, 8% to 10% of them appearing once. The trim removed 3 bases at V and 1 base at J, leaving 14 bases unmatched. This CDR3 spans 19 amino acids. Concerning this clonotype: Its antigen is still unknown.

Sequencing was performed on PBMCs, mostly from graft donor cells, taken 180 days after TCRalphabeta/CD19-depleted stem cell transplant. V is TRBV12-3 or TRBV12-4 and J is TRBJ2-4; TRBD2 matches 8 bases. This receptor was identified in a female patient aged 2 to 10 who had a stem cell transplant for congenital amegakaryocytic thrombocytopenia, so the T cells may come from the graft donor. CDR3 DNA sequence: TGTGCCAGCAGTTTGGTAACGGGGGGGAAGTTTGCGGCCAAAAACATTCAGTACTTC. This codes for CASSLVTGGKFAAKNIQYF.